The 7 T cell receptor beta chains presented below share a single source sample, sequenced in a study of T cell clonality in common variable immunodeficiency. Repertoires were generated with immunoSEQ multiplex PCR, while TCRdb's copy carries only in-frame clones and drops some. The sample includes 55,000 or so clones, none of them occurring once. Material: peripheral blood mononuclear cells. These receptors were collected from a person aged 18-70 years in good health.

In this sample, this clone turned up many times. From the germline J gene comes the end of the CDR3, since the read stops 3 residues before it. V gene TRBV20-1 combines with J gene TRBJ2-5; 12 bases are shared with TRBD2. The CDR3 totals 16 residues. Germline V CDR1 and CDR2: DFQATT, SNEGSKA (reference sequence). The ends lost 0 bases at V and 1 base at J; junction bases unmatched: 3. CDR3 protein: CSARDLAGGLQETQYF. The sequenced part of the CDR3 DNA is TGCAGTGCTAGAGATCTAGCGGGGGGGCTCCAAGAGACC.

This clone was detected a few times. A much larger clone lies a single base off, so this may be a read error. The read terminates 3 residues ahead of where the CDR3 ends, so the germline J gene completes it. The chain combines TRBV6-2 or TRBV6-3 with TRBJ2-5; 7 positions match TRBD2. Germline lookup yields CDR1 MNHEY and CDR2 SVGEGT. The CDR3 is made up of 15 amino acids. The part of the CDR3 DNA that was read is TGTGCCAGCAACGGCGGGGGTCTTAGCACAGATACC. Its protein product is CASNGGGLSTDT. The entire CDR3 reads CASNGGGLSTDTQYF.

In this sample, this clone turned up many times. The CDR3 is CASSLGLGRNYGYTF. The sequenced CDR3 bases are TGTGCCAGCAGTTTAGGTCTTGGGCGCAACTATGGC. The chain employs TRBV28 and TRBJ1-2, with D uncertain. With the read ending 3 residues before the CDR3 end, the germline J gene is used to fill in that end. Germline CDR1 reads MDHEN; CDR2 reads SYDVKM. V lost 2 bases and J 2 bases, leaving 12 bases between the germline ends. This CDR3 region has 15 residues.

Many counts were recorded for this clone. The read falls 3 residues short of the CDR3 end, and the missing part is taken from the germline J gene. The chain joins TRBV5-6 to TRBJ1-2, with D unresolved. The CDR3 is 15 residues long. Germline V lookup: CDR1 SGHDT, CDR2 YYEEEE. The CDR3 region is CASISMAGASYDYTF. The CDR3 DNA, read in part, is TGTGCCAGCATTTCAATGGCGGGCGCCTCCTACGAC.

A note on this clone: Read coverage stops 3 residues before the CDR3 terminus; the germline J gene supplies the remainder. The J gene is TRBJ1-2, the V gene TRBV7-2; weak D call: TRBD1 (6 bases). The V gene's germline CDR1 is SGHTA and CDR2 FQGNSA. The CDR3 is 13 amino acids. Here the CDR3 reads CASRAGAYNDYTF. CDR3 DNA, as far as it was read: TGTGCCAGCAGGGCAGGGGCGTACAATGAC.

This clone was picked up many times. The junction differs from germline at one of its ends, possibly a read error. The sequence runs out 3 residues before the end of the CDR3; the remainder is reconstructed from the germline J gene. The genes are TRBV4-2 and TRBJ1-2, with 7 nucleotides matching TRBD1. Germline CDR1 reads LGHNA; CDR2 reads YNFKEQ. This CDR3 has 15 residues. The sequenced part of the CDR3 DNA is TGCGCCAGCAGCCAAGCGGGGACAGCCATCTATGGC. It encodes CASSQAGTAIYG. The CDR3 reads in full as CASSQAGTAIYGYTF.

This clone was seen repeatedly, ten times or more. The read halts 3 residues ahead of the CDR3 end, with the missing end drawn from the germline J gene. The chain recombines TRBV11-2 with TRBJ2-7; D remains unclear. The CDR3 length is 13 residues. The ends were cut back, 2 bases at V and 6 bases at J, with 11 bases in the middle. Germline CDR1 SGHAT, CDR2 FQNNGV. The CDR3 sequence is CASSLIAASEQYF. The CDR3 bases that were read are TGTGCCAGCAGCTTAATAGCTGCCTCCGAG.